The rows below give T cell receptor beta chains drawn from one sample of a study of cytomegalovirus exposure and HLA in healthy donors. Repertoires were generated with immunoSEQ multiplex PCR, while TCRdb's copy carries only in-frame clones and drops some. The sample has tens of thousands of clones; roughly 94% are singletons. Sequences were obtained from PBMCs. Receptor source: a man aged 18 to 29 in good health and CMV-seropositive. The CDR3 runs from the conserved cysteine through the conserved F or W. Each record gives: V gene, clone size, D gene, J gene, CDR3 DNA, CDR3 protein. The D gene is left open where the match is weak. Expanded clones are given a class, and other clones once, few, many or no size at all.

v_call: TRBV28
clone_size: .
d_call: TRBD2
j_call: TRBJ2-2
cdr3_nt: TGTGCCAGCAGTTTACCCAGCGGGGGGTTCGGGGAGCTGTTTTTT
cdr3_aa: CASSLPSGGFGELFF

v_call: TRBV21-1
clone_size: .
d_call: .
j_call: TRBJ2-1
cdr3_nt: TGTGCCAGCAGCAAATCCCCAAAACTAGCGGGCCCCTCCTACAATGAGCAGTTCTTC
cdr3_aa: CASSKSPKLAGPSYNEQFF

v_call: TRBV21-1
clone_size: .
d_call: .
j_call: TRBJ2-3
cdr3_nt: TGTGCCAGCAGCAAACAGGGCGGGGGGGCAGATACGCAGTATTTT
cdr3_aa: CASSKQGGGADTQYF

v_call: TRBV28
clone_size: once
d_call: TRBD1
j_call: TRBJ1-2
cdr3_nt: TGTGCCAGCAGTCAAGCCAGGGGGCTAGCCTATGGCTACACCTTC
cdr3_aa: CASSQARGLAYGYTF

v_call: TRBV28
clone_size: .
d_call: TRBD1
j_call: TRBJ1-2
cdr3_nt: TGTGCCAGCAGTTTGGGACAGGGGTATGGCTACACCTTC
cdr3_aa: CASSLGQGYGYTF

v_call: TRBV5-5
clone_size: medium-sized
d_call: .
j_call: TRBJ1-1
cdr3_nt: TGTGCCAGCAGCATTCCAGGGCGGGGAAATGAAGCTTTCTTT
cdr3_aa: CASSIPGRGNEAFF

v_call: TRBV28
clone_size: .
d_call: .
j_call: TRBJ2-4
cdr3_nt: TGTGCCAGCAGTTCTCCCGGGGAAAACATTCAGTACTTC
cdr3_aa: CASSSPGENIQYF

v_call: TRBV28
clone_size: .
d_call: .
j_call: TRBJ2-3
cdr3_nt: TGTGCCAGCAGCCAGACCCGCGCGGGGCCCACAGATACGCAGTATTTT
cdr3_aa: CASSQTRAGPTDTQYF

v_call: TRBV6-4
clone_size: .
d_call: TRBD2
j_call: TRBJ2-1
cdr3_nt: TGTGCCAGCAGCGAGACTAGCGGGAGGTTCAATGAGCAGTTCTTC
cdr3_aa: CASSETSGRFNEQFF

v_call: TRBV30
clone_size: .
d_call: TRBD1
j_call: TRBJ1-2
cdr3_nt: TGTGCCTGGAGTAGGACCGGGACAGATCCCTATGGCTACACCTTC
cdr3_aa: CAWSRTGTDPYGYTF

v_call: TRBV4-1
clone_size: once
d_call: TRBD2
j_call: TRBJ2-5
cdr3_nt: TGCGCCAGCAGCCCTAGCGGGGGGCAGGCCGCCGATGGGGAGACCCAGTACTTC
cdr3_aa: CASSPSGGQAADGETQYF

v_call: TRBV2
clone_size: .
d_call: .
j_call: TRBJ1-1
cdr3_nt: TGTGCCAGCAGTGAGCCCCCATCTTGGGGCTTGAACACTGAAGCTTTCTTT
cdr3_aa: CASSEPPSWGLNTEAFF

v_call: TRBV10-3
clone_size: .
d_call: TRBD1
j_call: TRBJ2-5
cdr3_nt: TGTGCCATCAGTGAGTCTAACAGGGGGGATGAGACCCAGTACTTC
cdr3_aa: CAISESNRGDETQYF

v_call: TRBV4-1
clone_size: .
d_call: TRBD1
j_call: TRBJ2-7
cdr3_nt: TGCGCCAGCAGCCAAGACTGGACAGGGAGTGGCGAGCAGTACTTC
cdr3_aa: CASSQDWTGSGEQYF

v_call: TRBV10-3
clone_size: .
d_call: TRBD2
j_call: TRBJ2-1
cdr3_nt: TGTGCCGGAGGGACTAGCGTCGATGAGCAGTTCTTC
cdr3_aa: CAGGTSVDEQFF

v_call: TRBV6-1
clone_size: once
d_call: .
j_call: TRBJ1-5
cdr3_nt: TGTGCCAGCAGTGAAAACAGCCCCAGCAATCAGCCCCAGCATTTT
cdr3_aa: CASSENSPSNQPQHF

v_call: TRBV5-6
clone_size: .
d_call: .
j_call: TRBJ1-5
cdr3_nt: TGTGCCAGCAGCTTGCGCGGCAGTCAGTATAGCAATCAGCCCCAGCATTTT
cdr3_aa: CASSLRGSQYSNQPQHF

v_call: TRBV7-2
clone_size: .
d_call: .
j_call: TRBJ2-7
cdr3_nt: TGTGCCAGCAGCTTATTTAGAGGGACCTACGAGCAGTACTTC
cdr3_aa: CASSLFRGTYEQYF

v_call: TRBV5-6
clone_size: once
d_call: .
j_call: TRBJ2-5
cdr3_nt: TGTGCCAGCAGCTTAAATTTGGGCAGGGATGAGACCCAGTACTTC
cdr3_aa: CASSLNLGRDETQYF

v_call: TRBV6-1
clone_size: .
d_call: TRBD2
j_call: TRBJ2-7
cdr3_nt: TGTGCCAGCAGTGTGGGACTAGCGGGACTTTACGAGCAGTACTTC
cdr3_aa: CASSVGLAGLYEQYF